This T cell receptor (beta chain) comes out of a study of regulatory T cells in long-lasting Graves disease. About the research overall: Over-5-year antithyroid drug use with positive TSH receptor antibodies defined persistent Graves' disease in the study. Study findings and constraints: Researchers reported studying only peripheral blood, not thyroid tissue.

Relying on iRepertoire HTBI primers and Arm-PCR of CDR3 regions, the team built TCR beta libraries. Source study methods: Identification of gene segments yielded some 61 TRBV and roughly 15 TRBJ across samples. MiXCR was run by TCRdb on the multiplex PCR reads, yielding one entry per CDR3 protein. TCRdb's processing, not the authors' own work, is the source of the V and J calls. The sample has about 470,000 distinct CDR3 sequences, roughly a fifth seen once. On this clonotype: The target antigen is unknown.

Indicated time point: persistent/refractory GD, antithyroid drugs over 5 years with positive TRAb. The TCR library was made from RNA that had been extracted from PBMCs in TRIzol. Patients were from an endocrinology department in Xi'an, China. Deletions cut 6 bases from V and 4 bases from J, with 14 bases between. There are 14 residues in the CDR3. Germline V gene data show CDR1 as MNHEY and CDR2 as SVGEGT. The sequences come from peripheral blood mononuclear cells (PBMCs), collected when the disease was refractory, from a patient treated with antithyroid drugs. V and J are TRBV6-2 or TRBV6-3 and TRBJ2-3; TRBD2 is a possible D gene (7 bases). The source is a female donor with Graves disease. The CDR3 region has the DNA TGTGCCAGCAGAGTACAGGGAGGGGCAGATACGCAGTATTTT. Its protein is CASRVQGGADTQYF.